The subject of this entry is one TCR beta chain. Its antigen is unknown. A read error may account for a junction end that differs from germline. TCRdb reprocessed the reads via MiXCR and lists one record per CDR3 protein. The data contain about a million distinct CDR3 sequences, approximately 31% of them singletons. From germline, CDR1 is SGHVS and CDR2 FNYEAQ. The CDR3 loop spans 14 amino acids. This entry comes from a study of T cell repertoires in cytomegalovirus infection. Study-level information: CMV infection plus the matching HLA type was flagged by public TCR beta signatures.

The TCR comes from a human donor in good health (CMV status not recorded). Some clones in this sample may be carry-over from other donors' samples. The sample here was cultured CD8+ T cells from PBMCs, taken from culture after CMV antigen stimulation. The chain uses TRBV7-6 and TRBJ2-1, with 9 nucleotides matching TRBD2. The DNA of the CDR3 is TGTACCAGCAGCTTGGGACTAGCCGGCAATGAGCAGTTCTTC. Its translation: CTSSLGLAGNEQFF.